This T cell receptor (beta chain) is from a study of patients and donors after allogeneic stem cell transplantation. This clonotype was seen a few times. Each CDR3 protein is one row after TCRdb ran MiXCR on the RT-PCR reads. Of approximately 160,000 distinct CDR3 sequences in the sample, approximately 28% were seen once. The germline V gene has CDR1 MDHEN and CDR2 SYDVKM. The CDR3 consists of 15 residues. V lost 1 base, J lost 3 bases, and 9 bases lay in between. The specimen sequenced was blood, either unsorted or a sorted T cell fraction (not recorded which). The J gene is TRBJ2-2, the V gene TRBV28; D is undetermined. The clonotype comes from a human donor who was either an allogeneic HSCT recipient or a stem cell or donor lymphocyte infusion donor (not recorded which). It is not recorded whose cells these are; they may come from a transplant donor. Written as DNA, the CDR3 is TGTGCCAGCAGTTTATTACCTAGGGACACCGGGGAGCTGTTTTTT. It encodes CASSLLPRDTGELFF.